The clone carrying this T cell receptor beta chain turned up a few times. Template switching with 5'RACE generated the TCR cDNA and added a universal primer site and UMIs. TCRdb reprocessed the 5' RACE reads via MiXCR and lists one record per CDR3 protein. The sample lists hundreds of thousands of distinct CDR3 sequences, over 15% occurring once. Germline V lookup: CDR1 SQVTM, CDR2 ANQGSEA. This CDR3 contains 14 residues. V lost 6 bases and J 8 bases, leaving 20 bases between the germline ends. The data were obtained in a study of T cells after yellow fever vaccination. Sequenced material: PBMCs, taken before the yellow fever booster vaccination. The source is a man younger than 35 who received the YFV17D yellow fever vaccine. The chain links TRBV29-1 to TRBJ2-1; D is possibly TRBD2 (6 bases). The CDR3 sequence: CSVQRDSRGDEQFF. CDR3 coding DNA: TGCAGCGTCCAGAGGGACTCCCGCGGGGATGAGCAGTTCTTC.